The clone carrying this T cell receptor beta chain was counted once. The germline CDR1 and CDR2 sequences are MDHEN and SYDVKM. V was clipped by 8 bases and J by 6 bases, with 13 bases between them. The CDR3 covers 12 residues. This sample stems from a study of cytomegalovirus exposure and HLA in healthy donors. Only in-frame clones appear in the TCRdb table, and some are missing; sequencing was by immunoSEQ multiplex PCR. Of 230,000 or so clones listed, roughly 88% are singletons. The receptor was isolated from a woman between 18 and 29 years old in good health and CMV-seronegative. The material sequenced was PBMCs. The chain is built from TRBV28 and TRBJ1-1; no clear D gene. CDR3 in amino acids: CASFDRGSEAFF. DNA of the CDR3: TGTGCCAGCTTCGACCGAGGGTCTGAAGCTTTCTTT. The entire variable domain, with the rest obtained from reference TRBV28 and TRBJ1-1, is as follows: DVKVTQSSRYLVKRTGEKVFLECVQDMDHENMFWYRQDPGLGLRLIYFSYDVKMKEKGDIPEGYSVSREKKERFSLILESASTNQTSMYLCASFDRGSEAFFGQGTRLTVV.